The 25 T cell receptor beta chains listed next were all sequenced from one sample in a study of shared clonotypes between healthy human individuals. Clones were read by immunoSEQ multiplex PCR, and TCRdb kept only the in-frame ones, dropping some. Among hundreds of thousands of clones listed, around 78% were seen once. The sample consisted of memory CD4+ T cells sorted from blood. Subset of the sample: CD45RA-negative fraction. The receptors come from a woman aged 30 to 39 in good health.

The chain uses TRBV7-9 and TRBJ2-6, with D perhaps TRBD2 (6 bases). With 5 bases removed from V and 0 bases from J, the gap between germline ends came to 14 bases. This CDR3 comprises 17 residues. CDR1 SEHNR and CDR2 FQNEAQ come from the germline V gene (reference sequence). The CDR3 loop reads CASSPAWGVSGANVLTF. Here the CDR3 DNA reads TGTGCCAGCAGCCCCGCATGGGGGGTCTCTGGGGCCAACGTCCTGACTTTC. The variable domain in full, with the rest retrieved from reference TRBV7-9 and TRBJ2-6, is DTGVSQNPRHKITKRGQNVTFRCDPISEHNRLYWYRQTLGQGPEFLTYFQNEAQLEKSRLLSDRFSAERPKGSFSTLEIQRTEQGDSAMYLCASSPAWGVSGANVLTFGAGSRLTVL.

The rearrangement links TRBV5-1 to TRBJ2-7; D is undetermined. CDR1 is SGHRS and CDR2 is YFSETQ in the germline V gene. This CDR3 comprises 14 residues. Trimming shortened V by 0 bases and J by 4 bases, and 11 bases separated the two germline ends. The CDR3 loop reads CASSLGVLGYEQYF. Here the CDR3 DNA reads TGCGCCAGCAGCTTGGGGGTACTGGGGTACGAGCAGTACTTC.

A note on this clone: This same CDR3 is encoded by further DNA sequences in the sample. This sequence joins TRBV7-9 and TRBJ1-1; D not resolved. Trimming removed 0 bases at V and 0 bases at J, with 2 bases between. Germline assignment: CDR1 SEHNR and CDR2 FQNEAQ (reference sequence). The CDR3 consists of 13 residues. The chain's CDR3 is CASSLALNTEAFF. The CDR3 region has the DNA TGTGCCAGCAGCTTAGCCCTGAACACTGAAGCTTTCTTT. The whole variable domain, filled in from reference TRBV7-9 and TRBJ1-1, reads DTGVSQNPRHKITKRGQNVTFRCDPISEHNRLYWYRQTLGQGPEFLTYFQNEAQLEKSRLLSDRFSAERPKGSFSTLEIQRTEQGDSAMYLCASSLALNTEAFFGQGTRLTVV.

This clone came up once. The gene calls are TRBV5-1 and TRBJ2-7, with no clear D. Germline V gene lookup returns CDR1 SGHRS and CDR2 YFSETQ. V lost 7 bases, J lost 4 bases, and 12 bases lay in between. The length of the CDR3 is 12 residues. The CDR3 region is CASALLGYEQYF. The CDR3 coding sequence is TGCGCCAGCGCGCTCCTGGGTTACGAGCAGTACTTC.

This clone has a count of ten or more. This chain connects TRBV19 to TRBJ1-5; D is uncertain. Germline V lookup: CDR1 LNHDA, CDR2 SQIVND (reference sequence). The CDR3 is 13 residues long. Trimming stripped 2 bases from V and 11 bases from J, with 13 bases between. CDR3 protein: CASSITRFGSQHF. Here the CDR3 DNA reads TGTGCCAGTAGTATAACACGCTTCGGGTCCCAGCATTTT.

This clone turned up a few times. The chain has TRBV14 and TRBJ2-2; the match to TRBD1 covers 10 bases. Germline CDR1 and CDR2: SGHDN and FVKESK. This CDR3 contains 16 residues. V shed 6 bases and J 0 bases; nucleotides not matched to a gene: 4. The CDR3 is CASSLGQGANTGELFF. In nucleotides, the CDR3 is TGTGCCAGCAGTCTCGGACAGGGGGCGAACACCGGGGAGCTGTTTTTT.

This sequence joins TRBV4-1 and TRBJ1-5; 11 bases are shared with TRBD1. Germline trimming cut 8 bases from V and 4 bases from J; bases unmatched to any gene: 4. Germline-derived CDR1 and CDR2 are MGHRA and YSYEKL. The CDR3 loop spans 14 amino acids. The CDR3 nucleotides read TGCGCCAGCTCGGACAGGGGGCGAAATCAGCCCCAGCATTTT. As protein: CASSDRGRNQPQHF.

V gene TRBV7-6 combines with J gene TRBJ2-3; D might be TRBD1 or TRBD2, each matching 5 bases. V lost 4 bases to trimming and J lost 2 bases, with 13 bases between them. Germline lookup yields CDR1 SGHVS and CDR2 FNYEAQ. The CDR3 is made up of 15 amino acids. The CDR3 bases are TGTGCCAGCAGCTCCACCGGGACCCTCACAGATACGCAGTATTTT. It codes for CASSSTGTLTDTQYF.

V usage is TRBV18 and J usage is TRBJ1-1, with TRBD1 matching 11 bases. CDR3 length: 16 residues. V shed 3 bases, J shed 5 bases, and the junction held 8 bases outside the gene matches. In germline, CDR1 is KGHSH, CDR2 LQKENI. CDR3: CASSPLADRGRTEAFF. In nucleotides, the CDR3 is TGTGCCAGCTCACCTCTTGCGGACAGGGGGCGGACTGAAGCTTTCTTT.

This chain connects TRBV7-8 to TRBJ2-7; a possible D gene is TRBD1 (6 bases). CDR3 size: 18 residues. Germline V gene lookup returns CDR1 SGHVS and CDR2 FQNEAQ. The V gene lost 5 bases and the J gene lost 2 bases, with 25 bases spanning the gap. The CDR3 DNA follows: TGTGCCAGCAGCCGCCGAGGGGGAAGGGGAGAATTCCCCTACGAGCAGTACTTC. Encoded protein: CASSRRGGRGEFPYEQYF.

The CDR3 region is CASRIGLAPSYEQYF. CDR3 nucleotides: TGCGCCAGCAGAATCGGACTAGCGCCCTCCTACGAGCAGTACTTC. The chain has TRBV5-1 and TRBJ2-7, with 9 bases aligning to TRBD2. CDR1 and CDR2 (germline): SGHRS, YFSETQ. V was clipped by 5 bases and J by 0 bases; unmatched bases: 6. The CDR3 runs 15 residues.

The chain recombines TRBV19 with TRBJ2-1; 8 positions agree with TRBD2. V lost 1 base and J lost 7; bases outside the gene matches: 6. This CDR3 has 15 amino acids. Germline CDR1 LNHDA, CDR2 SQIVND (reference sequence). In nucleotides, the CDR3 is TGTGCCAGTAGTATAGCGGGAGGGGCGTTGAATGAGCAGTTCTTC. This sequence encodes CASSIAGGALNEQFF.

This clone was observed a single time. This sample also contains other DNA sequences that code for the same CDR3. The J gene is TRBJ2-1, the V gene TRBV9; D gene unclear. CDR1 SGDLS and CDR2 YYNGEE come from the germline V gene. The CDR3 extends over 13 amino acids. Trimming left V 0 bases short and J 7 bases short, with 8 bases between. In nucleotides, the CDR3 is TGTGCCAGCAGCGTAGGGGTGGAGAATGAGCAGTTCTTC. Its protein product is CASSVGVENEQFF.

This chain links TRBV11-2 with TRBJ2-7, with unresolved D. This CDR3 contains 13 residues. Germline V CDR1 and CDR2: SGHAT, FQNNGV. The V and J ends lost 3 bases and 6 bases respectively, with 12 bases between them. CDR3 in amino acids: CASSFPGTGEQYF. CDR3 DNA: TGTGCCAGCAGCTTCCCCGGCACCGGCGAGCAGTACTTC.

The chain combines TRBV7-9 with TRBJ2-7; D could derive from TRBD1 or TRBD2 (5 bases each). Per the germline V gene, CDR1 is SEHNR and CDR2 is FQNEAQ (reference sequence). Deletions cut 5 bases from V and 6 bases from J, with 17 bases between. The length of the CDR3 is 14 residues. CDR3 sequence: CASSLRDPWAEQYF. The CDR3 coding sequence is TGTGCCAGCAGCCTCCGGGACCCCTGGGCCGAGCAGTACTTC.

CDR3 in amino acids: CSASVGNIQYF. CDR3 DNA: TGCAGTGCTAGTGTGGGGAACATTCAGTACTTC. The chain joins TRBV20-1 to TRBJ2-4; D is uncertain. With 3 bases removed from V and 7 bases from J, the gap between germline ends came to 7 bases. Per the germline V gene, CDR1 is DFQATT and CDR2 is SNEGSKA (reference sequence). This CDR3 is built from 11 residues.

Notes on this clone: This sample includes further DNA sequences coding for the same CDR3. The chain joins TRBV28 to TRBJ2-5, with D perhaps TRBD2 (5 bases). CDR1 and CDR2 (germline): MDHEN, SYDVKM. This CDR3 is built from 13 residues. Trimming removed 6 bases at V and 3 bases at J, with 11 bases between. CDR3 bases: TGTGCCAGCAGATTAGGAGGAGAAGAGACCCAGTACTTC. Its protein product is CASRLGGEETQYF.

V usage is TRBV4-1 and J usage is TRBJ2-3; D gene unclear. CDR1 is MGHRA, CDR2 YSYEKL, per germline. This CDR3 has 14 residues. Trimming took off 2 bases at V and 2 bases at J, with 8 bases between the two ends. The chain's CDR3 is CASSQNYLTDTQYF. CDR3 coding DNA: TGCGCCAGCAGCCAAAACTATCTCACAGATACGCAGTATTTT.

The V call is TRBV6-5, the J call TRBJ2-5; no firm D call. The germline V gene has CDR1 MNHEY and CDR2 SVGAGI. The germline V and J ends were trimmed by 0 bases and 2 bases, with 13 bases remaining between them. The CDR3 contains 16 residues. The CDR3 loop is CASSYSPDGRQETQYF. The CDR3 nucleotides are TGTGCCAGCAGTTACTCGCCGGACGGAAGACAAGAGACCCAGTACTTC.

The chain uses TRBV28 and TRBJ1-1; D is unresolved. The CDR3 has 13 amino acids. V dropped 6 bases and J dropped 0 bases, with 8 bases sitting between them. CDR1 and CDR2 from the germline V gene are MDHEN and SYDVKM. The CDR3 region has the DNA TGTGCCAGCAGCTGGAATATGAACACTGAAGCTTTCTTT. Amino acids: CASSWNMNTEAFF. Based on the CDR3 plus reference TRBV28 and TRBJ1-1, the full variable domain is DVKVTQSSRYLVKRTGEKVFLECVQDMDHENMFWYRQDPGLGLRLIYFSYDVKMKEKGDIPEGYSVSREKKERFSLILESASTNQTSMYLCASSWNMNTEAFFGQGTRLTVV.

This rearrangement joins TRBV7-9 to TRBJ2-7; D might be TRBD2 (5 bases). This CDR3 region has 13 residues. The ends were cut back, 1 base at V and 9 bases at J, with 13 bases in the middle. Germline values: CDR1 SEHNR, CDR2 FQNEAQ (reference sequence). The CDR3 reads CASSLEAPSGQYF. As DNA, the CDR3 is TGTGCCAGCAGCTTAGAAGCGCCCAGCGGGCAGTACTTC.

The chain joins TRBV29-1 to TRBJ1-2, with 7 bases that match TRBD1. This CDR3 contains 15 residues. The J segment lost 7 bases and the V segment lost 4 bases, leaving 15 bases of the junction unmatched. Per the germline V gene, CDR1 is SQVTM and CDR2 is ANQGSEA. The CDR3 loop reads CSVGSLRTGGFGYTF. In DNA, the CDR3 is TGCAGCGTTGGTTCTCTTCGGACAGGTGGATTTGGCTACACCTTC.

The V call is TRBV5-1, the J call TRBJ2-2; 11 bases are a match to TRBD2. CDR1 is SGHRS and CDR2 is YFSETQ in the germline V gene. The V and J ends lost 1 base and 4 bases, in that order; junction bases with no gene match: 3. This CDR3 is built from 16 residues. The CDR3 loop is CASSLLAGGATGELFF. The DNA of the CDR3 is TGCGCCAGCAGCTTGCTAGCGGGAGGTGCCACCGGGGAGCTGTTTTTT.

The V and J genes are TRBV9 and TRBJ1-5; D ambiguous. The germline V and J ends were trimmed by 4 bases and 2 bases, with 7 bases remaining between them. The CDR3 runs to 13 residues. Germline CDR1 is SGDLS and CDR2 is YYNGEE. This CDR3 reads CASSRIGNQPQHF. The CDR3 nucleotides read TGTGCCAGCAGCAGGATCGGCAATCAGCCCCAGCATTTT.

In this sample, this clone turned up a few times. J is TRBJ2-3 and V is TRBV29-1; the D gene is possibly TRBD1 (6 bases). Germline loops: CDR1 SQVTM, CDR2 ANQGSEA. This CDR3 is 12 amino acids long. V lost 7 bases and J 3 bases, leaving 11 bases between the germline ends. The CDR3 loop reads CSERTGTDTQYF. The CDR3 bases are TGCAGCGAGCGCACAGGGACAGATACGCAGTATTTT.